This T cell receptor beta chain stems from a study of blood T cells in healthy people across ages. Primed by a sample-barcoded 5' primer and a J-beta primer mix, a second PCR proceeded for 7 to 11 cycles. Every sample returned 2.5 million or more CDR3-containing paired-end reads. In TCRdb, the 5' RACE reads were re-called with MiXCR into one record per CDR3 protein. The sample has some 800,000 distinct CDR3 sequences; 20% to 25% are singletons. This CDR3 is built from 14 residues. Per the germline V gene, CDR1 is MNHNS and CDR2 is SASEGT. V lost 1 base to trimming and J lost 7 bases, with 13 bases between them. PBMCs, at least 6.5 million per sample, were isolated. This clonotype was seen a handful of times. This same sample was also taken into another study, of T cells of mothers and their children. As that study records: The M1S primer of the second PCR added sample barcodes and 2-4 random nucleotides.

Sequencing was carried out using blood. The TCR sequence derives from a boy aged 5-17 years in good health. The rearrangement joins TRBV6-1 to TRBJ1-1; D gene uncertain. The CDR3 DNA follows: TGTGCCAGCAGTGAAGTCGCCGGAGCCGGTGAAGCTTTCTTT. This codes for CASSEVAGAGEAFF.